Presented here are 23 T cell receptor beta chains from one specimen sequenced in a study of early T cells in non-severe SARS-CoV-2 infection. TCRdb itself ran the 5' RACE reads through MiXCR, one entry per CDR3 protein. The sample records 30,000 to 40,000 distinct CDR3 sequences, 5.8% being singletons. Sequenced sample: whole blood. Receptors originate from an adult who was a healthcare worker with PCR-confirmed SARS-CoV-2 infection or an uninfected control (not recorded which).

This clonotype was observed a handful of times. J is TRBJ1-1 and V is TRBV29-1; a possible D gene is TRBD1 (6 bases). The germline V gene encodes CDR1 SQVTM and CDR2 ANQGSEA. CDR3 length: 13 amino acids. The ends were cut back, 7 bases at V and 7 bases at J, with 19 bases in the middle. Written as DNA, the CDR3 is TGCAGCGCCGCTCGGGGGGCTGGTGGTGAAGCTTTCTTT. It codes for CSAARGAGGEAFF.

The sample holds many counts of this clonotype. The chain is built from TRBV5-6 and TRBJ2-7; the match to TRBD1 covers 7 bases. The germline CDR1 and CDR2 sequences are SGHDT and YYEEEE. The CDR3 loop spans 14 amino acids. Trimming removed 4 bases from V and 7 bases from J; junction bases left unmatched: 11. The chain's CDR3 is CASSAGTDEIEQYF. DNA for the CDR3: TGTGCCAGCAGCGCCGGGACAGATGAAATAGAGCAGTACTTC. The variable domain in full, with the rest retrieved from reference TRBV5-6 and TRBJ2-7, is DAGVTQSPTHLIKTRGQQVTLRCSPKSGHDTVSWYQQALGQGPQFIFQYYEEEERQRGNFPDRFSGHQFPNYSSELNVNALLLGDSALYLCASSAGTDEIEQYFGPGTRLTVT.

This clonotype was seen at least ten times. The chain combines TRBV27 with TRBJ2-1, with 10 positions matching TRBD2. In germline, CDR1 is MNHEY, CDR2 SMNVEV (reference sequence). The trim removed 6 bases at V and 6 bases at J, leaving 5 bases unmatched. This CDR3 region has 14 residues. The CDR3, as DNA: TGTGCCAGCAGAGCGGGGGGGCCGGGCAATGAGCAGTTCTTC. It is translated as CASRAGGPGNEQFF.

This clonotype occurred many times. This rearrangement joins TRBV20-1 to TRBJ2-7; 9 nucleotides align to TRBD2. Losses at the gene ends were 2 bases for V and 4 bases for J; bases not matched to a gene: 6. Per germline, CDR1 DFQATT and CDR2 SNEGSKA (reference sequence). This CDR3 spans 14 amino acids. CDR3 protein: CSARTGTSLYEQYF. CDR3 in DNA: TGCAGTGCTAGAACCGGGACTAGCCTATACGAGCAGTACTTC.

The J gene is TRBJ2-3, the V gene TRBV11-2, with D perhaps TRBD2 (6 bases). Germline CDR1 and CDR2: SGHAT and FQNNGV. This CDR3 comprises 15 residues. V lost 0 bases to trimming and J lost 3 bases, with 10 bases between them. The CDR3: CASSLDGSGTDTQYF. The DNA of the CDR3 is TGTGCCAGCAGCTTAGACGGGAGTGGGACAGATACGCAGTATTTT.

This clonotype was picked up many times. The chain carries TRBV2 and TRBJ1-1, with D unresolved. This CDR3 comprises 10 residues. Trimming took off 6 bases at V and 11 bases at J, with 10 bases between the two ends. Germline V gene sequence: CDR1 SNHLY, CDR2 FYNNEI. The CDR3 here is CASRSWRAFF. The CDR3 coding sequence is TGTGCCAGCAGGTCATGGAGGGCTTTCTTT.

Many counts were recorded for this clonotype. This chain links TRBV12-5 with TRBJ1-5; D not resolved. CDR3 length equals 14 residues. V lost 1 base and J lost 5, with 9 bases in between. Germline lookup yields CDR1 LGHNT and CDR2 FRNRAP. The CDR3 loop reads CASGLGEAHQPQHF. In DNA form, the CDR3 reads TGTGCTAGTGGTTTGGGGGAGGCCCATCAGCCCCAGCATTTT.

This clonotype was picked up many times. The chain recombines TRBV7-6 with TRBJ2-1; D not resolved. This CDR3 is built from 12 residues. Germline CDR1 is SGHVS and CDR2 is FNYEAQ. Trimming took off 1 base at V and 6 bases at J, with 4 bases between the two ends. In DNA, the CDR3 is TGTGCCAGCAGCTTAGACCCCAATGAGCAGTTCTTC. Translating it yields CASSLDPNEQFF.

This clonotype was detected only a few times. This may be a read error: a much more frequent sequence differs by one nucleotide. The V call is TRBV6-5, the J call TRBJ2-3; D is ambiguous. Trimming took off 5 bases at V and 2 bases at J, with 5 bases between the two ends. CDR3 size: 12 residues. The V gene's germline CDR1 is MNHEY and CDR2 SVGAGI. The CDR3 loop is CASSPDTDTQYF. The CDR3 DNA reads as TGTGCCAGCAGTCCCGACACAGATACGCAGTATTTT.

This chain links TRBV7-3 with TRBJ2-1; D possibly corresponds to TRBD1 (7 bases). The germline CDR1 and CDR2 sequences are SGHTA and FQGTGA. This CDR3 has 15 amino acids. V lost 5 bases to trimming and J lost 5 bases, with 16 bases between them. CDR3 amino acids: CASSPNRGGHNEQFF. CDR3 nucleotides: TGTGCCAGCAGCCCAAACAGGGGAGGACACAATGAGCAGTTCTTC. Based on the CDR3 plus reference TRBV7-3 and TRBJ2-1, the full variable domain is GAGVSQTPSNKVTEKGKYVELRCDPISGHTALYWYRQSLGQGPEFLIYFQGTGAADDSGLPNDRFFAVRPEGSVSTLKIQRTERGDSAVYLCASSPNRGGHNEQFFGPGTRLTVL.

This clonotype was seen many times. CDR3: CASSESGIFGNTIYF. DNA of the CDR3: TGTGCCAGCAGTGAAAGCGGGATTTTTGGAAACACCATATATTTT. This chain uses TRBV25-1 with TRBJ1-3; D is uncertain. Between the trimmed V and J ends, which lost 2 bases and 3 bases, there was a span of 11 bases. The CDR3 runs to 15 residues. Germline V gives CDR1 MGHDK, CDR2 SYGVNS. Together with reference TRBV25-1 and TRBJ1-3, the CDR3 gives the full variable domain: EADIYQTPRYLVIGTGKKITLECSQTMGHDKMYWYQQDPGMELHLIHYSYGVNSTEKGDLSSESTVSRIRTEHFPLTLESARPSHTSQYLCASSESGIFGNTIYFGEGSWLTVV.

This clonotype was seen repeatedly, ten times or more. V is TRBV30 and J is TRBJ2-7; the D gene is possibly TRBD1 (8 bases). V gave up 2 bases and J gave up 3 bases, with 17 bases separating them. The CDR3 consists of 15 residues. Germline V gives CDR1 GTSNPN, CDR2 SVGIG (reference sequence). DNA of the CDR3: TGTGCCTGGAGTTCTACAGGGGGGGTCTTCTACGAGCAGTACTTC. It translates to CAWSSTGGVFYEQYF.

This clonotype was observed at least ten times. This sequence joins TRBV25-1 and TRBJ1-2; D ambiguous. The ends were cut back, 5 bases at V and 8 bases at J, with 12 bases in the middle. CDR3 length equals 12 residues. Germline CDR1 is MGHDK and CDR2 is SYGVNS. CDR3 protein: CASSNQGKGYTF. The CDR3 coding sequence is TGTGCCAGCAGTAACCAAGGAAAAGGCTACACCTTC.

This clonotype was counted ten times or more. The genes are TRBV7-9 and TRBJ2-1; D may be TRBD1 (5 bases). V was pared by 7 bases and J by 0 bases, with 19 bases between. The CDR3 has 17 amino acids. CDR1 and CDR2 from the germline V gene are SEHNR and FQNEAQ (reference sequence). CDR3 sequence reads: CASTPNGARSSYNEQFF. CDR3 bases: TGTGCCAGCACCCCAAATGGGGCTCGCAGCTCCTACAATGAGCAGTTCTTC.

This clonotype appeared many times. This chain links TRBV27 with TRBJ2-7; D is uncertain. The V gene's germline CDR1 is MNHEY and CDR2 SMNVEV (reference sequence). V lost 8 bases and J lost 0, with 17 bases in between. The CDR3 contains 15 residues. CDR3 loop: CASRRSVGSSYEQYF. CDR3 nucleotides: TGTGCCAGCCGTAGGTCGGTTGGCAGCTCCTACGAGCAGTACTTC.

This clonotype was counted ten times or more. This chain links TRBV7-9 with TRBJ2-1; D uncertain. Germline CDR1 and CDR2: SEHNR and FQNEAQ (reference sequence). With 5 bases removed from V and 8 bases from J, the gap between germline ends came to 19 bases. CDR3 length: 15 amino acids. The DNA of the CDR3 is TGTGCCAGCAGCCCCCCCACCAGAGCTCACGATGAGCAGTTCTTC. Encoded protein: CASSPPTRAHDEQFF.

At least ten counts were recorded for this clonotype. This chain connects TRBV10-3 to TRBJ2-3, with D unclear. The CDR3 has 18 amino acids. Germline assignment: CDR1 ENHRY and CDR2 SYGVKD. Trimming left V 3 bases short and J 0 bases short, with 19 bases between. The CDR3 sequence: CAISDTSNPAFSTDTQYF. CDR3 in DNA: TGTGCCATCAGTGACACGTCCAATCCAGCCTTTAGCACAGATACGCAGTATTTT.

The rearrangement joins TRBV20-1 to TRBJ1-2, with D tentatively TRBD1 (5 bases). With 1 base removed from V and 8 bases from J, the gap between germline ends came to 11 bases. Germline CDR1 DFQATT, CDR2 SNEGSKA (reference sequence). The CDR3 covers 12 residues. The CDR3 coding sequence is TGCAGTGCTAGAGTAGACAGAGAAGGCTACACCTTC. Amino acid sequence: CSARVDREGYTF.

This clonotype has ten or more counts. The V gene is TRBV7-2, the J gene TRBJ2-7; the match to TRBD2 covers 10 bases. Germline CDR1 reads SGHTA; CDR2 reads FQGNSA. This CDR3 is built from 15 residues. With 5 bases clipped from V and 5 bases from J, the junction kept 9 bases outside the gene matches. The CDR3 DNA follows: TGTGCCAGCAGCCGAAGCGGGAGGGCCCTTCACGAGCAGTACTTC. It encodes CASSRSGRALHEQYF.

There are many counts of this clonotype. J is TRBJ2-7 and V is TRBV6-5; 13 bases match TRBD2. V was clipped by 2 bases and J by 0 bases; unmatched bases: 7. Germline V gene sequence: CDR1 MNHEY, CDR2 SVGAGI. The CDR3 covers 18 residues. The DNA for the CDR3 is TGTGCCAGCAGTTACCGATTAGGACTAGCGGGAGCCTCCTACGAGCAGTACTTC. Translating it yields CASSYRLGLAGASYEQYF.

This clonotype was observed at least ten times. The rearrangement links TRBV20-1 to TRBJ2-3; D gene ambiguous. CDR1 and CDR2 from the germline V gene are DFQATT and SNEGSKA (reference sequence). The CDR3 contains 13 residues. V was trimmed by 3 bases and J by 6 bases, leaving 13 bases between them. CDR3 residues: CSASPRSRDTQYF. CDR3 DNA: TGCAGTGCTAGCCCCCGGTCGAGGGATACGCAGTATTTT.

This clonotype was found many times. The CDR3 nucleotides are TGTGCCAGCAGTTTCATAGCGGGGGGGCCCGGGGAGCTGTTTTTT. It is translated as CASSFIAGGPGELFF. The rearrangement links TRBV12-3 or TRBV12-4 to TRBJ2-2; the match to TRBD2 covers 11 bases. This CDR3 is 15 amino acids long. The V and J ends lost 3 bases and 6 bases, in that order; junction bases with no gene match: 3.

The table lists this clonotype with many counts. The chain carries TRBV20-1 and TRBJ1-2; D unclear. CDR3 length: 14 residues. Trimming pared 3 bases from V and 8 bases from J, leaving 19 bases between. Germline CDR1 and CDR2: DFQATT and SNEGSKA (reference sequence). The CDR3 DNA sequence: TGCAGTGCTAGTGGTCCCGACCAAGTTCACGGCTACACCTTC. Its translation: CSASGPDQVHGYTF.